Listed here are 19 T cell receptor beta chains from one sample, sequenced in a study of blood T cells in healthy people across ages. A sample-barcoded 5' primer and a J-beta primer mix were used in a second PCR of roughly 7 to 11 cycles. One entry per CDR3 protein results from TCRdb running MiXCR on the 5' RACE reads. Of about 800,000 distinct CDR3 sequences listed, about 25% are singletons. The data also belong to a second study, concerning T cells of mothers and their children.

Input material: blood. These receptors were obtained from a boy aged 5 to 17 in good health.

The J gene is TRBJ2-7, the V gene TRBV27; D ambiguous. V was clipped by 5 bases and J by 0 bases, with 8 bases between them. CDR1 and CDR2 from the germline V gene are MNHEY and SMNVEV (reference sequence). There are 13 residues in the CDR3. The CDR3 nucleotides are TGTGCCAGCAGTGACGCCTTCTCCTACGAGCAGTACTTC. Protein product: CASSDAFSYEQYF.

This clonotype was found a few times. The rearrangement links TRBV5-5 to TRBJ2-4; no firm D call. V gave up 1 base and J gave up 0 bases, with 5 bases separating them. There are 14 residues in the CDR3. The germline CDR1 and CDR2 sequences are SGHKS and YYEKEE (reference sequence). The CDR3, as DNA: TGTGCCAGCAGCTTGTGGGTAGCCAAAAACATTCAGTACTTC. Amino acid sequence: CASSLWVAKNIQYF.

The chain has TRBV28 and TRBJ2-1; TRBD1 or TRBD2 may be the D gene (5 bases each). Germline CDR1 MDHEN, CDR2 SYDVKM. V lost 2 bases and J lost 0, with 17 bases in between. The CDR3 is made up of 18 amino acids. The CDR3 loop is CASSLKGPKTRSYNEQFF. The CDR3 bases are TGTGCCAGCAGTTTAAAGGGACCCAAGACACGCTCCTACAATGAGCAGTTCTTC.

CDR3 region: CSARADDRDYGYTF. CDR3 in DNA: TGCAGTGCTAGAGCCGATGACAGAGACTATGGCTACACCTTC. This chain links TRBV20-1 with TRBJ1-2; maybe TRBD1 (5 bases). The CDR3 is 14 residues long. The V end lost 1 base, the J end lost 3 bases, and 12 bases lay between the germline ends. Germline lookup yields CDR1 DFQATT and CDR2 SNEGSKA (reference sequence).

This chain uses TRBV6-5 with TRBJ2-7; tentatively, D is TRBD1 or TRBD2 (5 bases each). The CDR3 sequence is 14 residues long. CDR1 and CDR2 (germline): MNHEY, SVGAGI. Trimming pared 7 bases from V and 4 bases from J, leaving 17 bases between. For the CDR3, the DNA is TGTGCCAGCAAGGCCCTTGGGGGAGATTACGAGCAGTACTTC. Translating gives CASKALGGDYEQYF.

This clonotype was seen many times. The chain employs TRBV4-3 and TRBJ2-7, with D perhaps matching TRBD1 (6 bases). Germline V lookup: CDR1 LGHNA, CDR2 YSLEER. The CDR3 runs 13 residues. The V end lost 1 base, the J end lost 6 bases, and 10 bases lay between the germline ends. The CDR3 DNA reads as TGCGCCAGCAGCCAAGGGACAGCCTCCGAGCAGTACTTC. It codes for CASSQGTASEQYF.

This chain uses TRBV28 with TRBJ2-5, with no clear D. CDR3 length: 12 amino acids. Germline values: CDR1 MDHEN, CDR2 SYDVKM. V was cut by 8 bases and J by 5 bases, with 12 bases left in between. DNA for the CDR3: TGTGCCAGCGGTCCCAACTACGAGACCCAGTACTTC. Translating gives CASGPNYETQYF.

This rearrangement joins TRBV29-1 to TRBJ2-7; 8 nucleotides match TRBD2. The CDR3 loop spans 16 amino acids. The V gene end was trimmed by 1 base and the J gene end by 0 bases; junction bases not matched to a gene: 8. The germline V gene has CDR1 SQVTM and CDR2 ANQGSEA. CDR3 loop: CSVEGTSTNPSYEQYF. For the CDR3, the DNA is TGCAGCGTTGAAGGGACTAGCACTAATCCCTCCTACGAGCAGTACTTC.

This clonotype has more than one count but fewer than ten. Given the absence of the conserved phenylalanine or tryptophan at the CDR3 end, a read error is likely. The chain uses TRBV29-1 and TRBJ2-5, with TRBD1 identical over 7 bases. CDR3 size: 13 residues. The V gene end was trimmed by 2 bases and the J gene end by 4 bases; junction bases not matched to a gene: 4. The germline CDR1 and CDR2 sequences are SQVTM and ANQGSEA. CDR3 sequence (DNA): TGCAGCGTTGAACAAGGGGGCGGAGAGACCCAGTACTCC. Encoded protein: CSVEQGGGETQYS.

This clonotype has only a few counts. The V and J genes are TRBV6-1 and TRBJ2-3; 9 bases are a match to TRBD1. Germline lookup yields CDR1 MNHNS and CDR2 SASEGT. V shed 6 bases and J 7 bases; nucleotides not matched to a gene: 8. The CDR3 consists of 14 residues. This chain's CDR3 is CASRGDRETHTQYF. The CDR3 DNA follows: TGTGCCAGCAGGGGGGACAGGGAGACCCATACGCAGTATTTT.

The rearrangement joins TRBV12-3 or TRBV12-4 to TRBJ1-4; D is uncertain. The CDR3 covers 13 residues. Trimming stripped 6 bases from V and 7 bases from J, with 12 bases between. CDR3 DNA sequence: TGTGCCAGCAGCTCAAATCCGGGTGAAAAACTGTTTTTT. Translating it yields CASSSNPGEKLFF.

The CDR3: CASSLALGPNSPLHF. CDR3 DNA sequence: TGTGCCAGCAGCTTAGCGTTGGGTCCAAATTCACCCCTCCACTTT. The chain carries TRBV7-9 and TRBJ1-6; no definite D call. This CDR3 is 15 amino acids long. The V end lost 0 bases, the J end lost 7 bases, and 10 bases lay between the germline ends. The germline V gene encodes CDR1 SEHNR and CDR2 FQNEAQ (reference sequence). The whole variable domain, filled in from reference TRBV7-9 and TRBJ1-6, reads DTGVSQNPRHKITKRGQNVTFRCDPISEHNRLYWYRQTLGQGPEFLTYFQNEAQLEKSRLLSDRFSAERPKGSFSTLEIQRTEQGDSAMYLCASSLALGPNSPLHFGNGTRLTVT.

This clonotype was seen ten or more times. The chain links TRBV12-3 or TRBV12-4 to TRBJ1-4; D is undetermined. V dropped 6 bases and J dropped 7 bases, with 6 bases sitting between them. The CDR3 runs 11 residues. The CDR3 loop reads CASSFGEKLFF. For the CDR3, the DNA is TGTGCCAGCAGCTTCGGTGAAAAACTGTTTTTT.

Only a few counts were recorded for this clonotype. V is TRBV6-2 or TRBV6-3 and J is TRBJ2-7; D is uncertain. The CDR3 runs 16 residues. The V end lost 6 bases, the J end lost 0 bases, and 18 bases lay between the germline ends. Germline V lookup: CDR1 MNHEY, CDR2 SVGEGT. CDR3 sequence: CASRPLTGLSSYEQYF. In DNA, the CDR3 is TGTGCCAGCAGACCCCTGACGGGCCTCAGCTCCTACGAGCAGTACTTC.

J is TRBJ2-7 and V is TRBV29-1; 8 positions agree with TRBD1. This CDR3 has 14 residues. Germline loops: CDR1 SQVTM, CDR2 ANQGSEA. V lost 4 bases to trimming and J lost 5 bases; unmatched junction nucleotides: 10. The DNA for the CDR3 is TGCAGCGTTGCCTCTGCAGGGGGCTTCAACGAGCAGTACTTC. Translating gives CSVASAGGFNEQYF.

In this sample, this clonotype turned up a few times. This chain uses TRBV20-1 with TRBJ2-5, with D possibly called TRBD1 or TRBD2 (5 bases each). Germline-derived CDR1 and CDR2 are DFQATT and SNEGSKA (reference sequence). The germline V and J ends were trimmed by 6 bases and 10 bases, with 27 bases remaining between them. The CDR3 runs 15 residues. CDR3 in DNA: TGCAGTGCCATAGACTCTCCAGGGAGAGGGAGAGTCCAGTACTTC. This sequence encodes CSAIDSPGRGRVQYF.

This rearrangement joins TRBV29-1 to TRBJ2-7, with D maybe TRBD1 (6 bases). Germline V gene lookup returns CDR1 SQVTM and CDR2 ANQGSEA. The CDR3 contains 14 residues. The germline V and J ends were trimmed by 4 bases and 3 bases, with 16 bases remaining between them. The CDR3 DNA is TGCAGCGTTGGAGACAGGAGGAGATTCTACGAGCAGTACTTC. Protein: CSVGDRRRFYEQYF.

A few counts support this clonotype. The V gene is TRBV25-1, the J gene TRBJ2-2, with 8 bases fitting TRBD1. Germline CDR1 and CDR2: MGHDK and SYGVNS. Trimming took 5 bases from V and 3 from J; bases not matched to a gene: 14. CDR3 size: 18 residues. The CDR3 spells CASSINVAGQEHTGELFF. The CDR3 region has the DNA TGTGCCAGCAGTATAAACGTCGCGGGACAGGAACACACCGGGGAGCTGTTTTTT. Full variable domain (missing parts from reference TRBV25-1 and TRBJ2-2): EADIYQTPRYLVIGTGKKITLECSQTMGHDKMYWYQQDPGMELHLIHYSYGVNSTEKGDLSSESTVSRIRTEHFPLTLESARPSHTSQYLCASSINVAGQEHTGELFFGEGSRLTVL.

The V and J genes are TRBV7-9 and TRBJ2-5; 10 positions match TRBD2. The last part of the DNA fits TRBJ2-1 better; the J call may be wrong. CDR3 length: 17 amino acids. Germline V CDR1 and CDR2: SEHNR, FQNEAQ (reference sequence). CDR3 loop: CATMTALAGEFPHEQFF. DNA of the CDR3: TGTGCCACCATGACGGCGCTAGCGGGAGAGTTCCCCCATGAGCAGTTCTTC.